Below, one TCR beta chain is given with its context. This CDR3 comprises 14 residues. V lost 5 bases and J lost 1, with 11 bases in between. Germline V gene sequence: CDR1 LNHDA, CDR2 SQIVND (reference sequence). This entry comes from a study of T cell responses to AZD1222 COVID-19 vaccine. Profiled with immunoSEQ multiplex PCR; TCRdb holds only in-frame clones, not every one. The table has 99,000 or so clones, around nine tenths seen once. The material was peripheral blood, obtained on day 0 of AZD1222 vaccination. The receptor comes from an adult in good health. This chain links TRBV19 with TRBJ1-1; the D is unclear. The CDR3 region has the DNA TGTGCCAGTAGTCCAGCCGCCACGAACACTGAAGCTTTCTTT. The encoded protein is CASSPAATNTEAFF.